This T cell receptor (beta chain) was identified during a study of blood T cell repertoires in COVID-19. About the study: The analysed material was cDNA or gDNA that came from T cells, B-cell-depleted T cells, or PBMCs.

TCRdb's copy holds only in-frame clones and misses some; the assay was immunoSEQ multiplex PCR. Of 180,000 or so clones in the sample, more than 85% were seen once. The V end lost 7 bases, the J end lost 3 bases, and 14 bases lay between the germline ends. Germline loops: CDR1 MNHNY, CDR2 SVGAGI (reference sequence). The CDR3 runs 14 residues. The rearrangement joins TRBV6-6 to TRBJ2-3, with D maybe TRBD2 (6 bases). The TCR originated in a man aged 18 to 35 with acute or convalescent COVID-19. The sequenced sample consisted of peripheral blood. The CDR3 reads CASIPGVETDTQYF. CDR3 DNA: TGTGCCAGCATCCCGGGGGTAGAGACAGATACGCAGTATTTT.